Listed here are 5 T cell receptor beta chains from one sample, sequenced in a study of blood T cell repertoires in COVID-19. This table comes from immunoSEQ multiplex PCR, and its TCRdb copy is limited to in-frame clones, with some not included. This repertoire shows 450,000 or so clones, about 87% found once; its top ten account for 0.8% to 0.85%. Sequencing was done on a sample of peripheral blood. These receptors came from a man between 18 and 29 years old with COVID-19, enrolled during active disease.

The V gene is TRBV19, the J gene TRBJ1-2, with D possibly TRBD1 on 5 matching bases. The CDR3 covers 15 residues. Germline CDR1 is LNHDA and CDR2 is SQIVND (reference sequence). Trimming pared 1 base from V and 6 bases from J, leaving 15 bases between. This CDR3 is CASSIGLTEKDGYTF. CDR3 sequence (DNA): TGTGCCAGTAGTATAGGTCTGACAGAGAAGGATGGCTACACCTTC.

The chain combines TRBV19 with TRBJ1-4, with 7 bases matching TRBD1. The germline V gene has CDR1 LNHDA and CDR2 SQIVND (reference sequence). The CDR3 sequence is 16 residues long. V was clipped by 4 bases and J by 7 bases; unmatched bases: 12. CDR3 nucleotides: TGTGCCAGTAGTAAGAGGGCGACAGGGTTCAGTGAAAAACTGTTTTTT. Translated, it gives CASSKRATGFSEKLFF.

The J gene is TRBJ2-5, the V gene TRBV3-1 (or the pseudogene TRBV3-2); no reliable D call. The CDR3 loop spans 11 amino acids. V dropped 3 bases and J dropped 4 bases, with 3 bases sitting between them. Germline lookup yields CDR1 LGHDT and CDR2 YNNKEL (reference sequence). The DNA of the CDR3 is TGTGCCAGCAGCCAGAGAGAGACCCAGTACTTC. Protein sequence: CASSQRETQYF.

The rearrangement uses TRBV7-3 and TRBJ2-3, with TRBD2 identical over 11 bases. The J segment lost 6 bases and the V segment lost 3 bases, leaving 14 bases of the junction unmatched. Germline assignment: CDR1 SGHTA and CDR2 FQGTGA. CDR3 length equals 18 residues. The CDR3 DNA follows: TGTGCCAGCAGCTTGGGGAGTCATAGCGGGAGGGCCGGTGATACGCAGTATTTT. Translated: CASSLGSHSGRAGDTQYF.

This clone has more than one count but fewer than ten. The chain is built from TRBV27 and TRBJ2-3; 8 bases are shared with TRBD2. Germline V lookup: CDR1 MNHEY, CDR2 SMNVEV (reference sequence). The CDR3 runs 15 residues. V was pared by 3 bases and J by 2 bases, with 4 bases of the junction left unmatched. In nucleotides, the CDR3 is TGTGCCAGCAGTTTGGGGGGACTAGTCACAGATACGCAGTATTTT. Translated, it gives CASSLGGLVTDTQYF.